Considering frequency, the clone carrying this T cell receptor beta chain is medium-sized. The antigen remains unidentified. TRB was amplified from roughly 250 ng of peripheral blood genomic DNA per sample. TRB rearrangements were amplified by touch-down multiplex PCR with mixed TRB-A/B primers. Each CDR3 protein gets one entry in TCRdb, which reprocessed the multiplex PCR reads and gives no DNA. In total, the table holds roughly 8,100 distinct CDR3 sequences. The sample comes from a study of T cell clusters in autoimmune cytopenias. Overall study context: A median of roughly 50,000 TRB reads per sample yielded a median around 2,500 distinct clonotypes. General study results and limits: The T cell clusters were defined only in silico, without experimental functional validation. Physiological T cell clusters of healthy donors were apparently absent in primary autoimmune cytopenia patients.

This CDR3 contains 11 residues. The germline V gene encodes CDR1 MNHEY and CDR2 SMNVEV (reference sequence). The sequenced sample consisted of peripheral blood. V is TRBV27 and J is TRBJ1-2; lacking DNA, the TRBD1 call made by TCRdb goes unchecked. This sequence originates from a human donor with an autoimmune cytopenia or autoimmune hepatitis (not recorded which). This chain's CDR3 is CASSPGEGYTF.